What follows are 22 T cell receptor beta chains derived from one specimen sequenced in a study of siplizumab effects on memory and regulatory T cells. Only in-frame clones appear in the TCRdb table, and some are missing; sequencing was by immunoSEQ multiplex PCR. The table has approximately 92,000 clones, roughly 94% seen once. Sequencing used non-Treg CD4+ T cells sorted from blood. Every receptor here comes from a human donor in good health.

The V gene is TRBV11-2, the J gene TRBJ2-5; a possible D gene is TRBD1 (6 bases). The CDR3 has 15 amino acids. The ends were cut back, 0 bases at V and 4 bases at J, with 12 bases in the middle. The V gene's germline CDR1 is SGHAT and CDR2 FQNNGV. CDR3 sequence: CASSLDLQGRETQYF. The CDR3 region has the DNA TGTGCCAGCAGCTTAGATCTACAGGGACGAGAGACCCAGTACTTC.

The chain joins TRBV6-1 to TRBJ1-1; TRBD1 agrees at 7 bases. There are 16 residues in the CDR3. V dropped 2 bases and J dropped 0; count of bases not matched to a gene: 6. Germline-derived CDR1 and CDR2 are MNHNS and SASEGT. The CDR3 nucleotides are TGTGCCAGCAGTGAATGGGGACAGCGATTGAACACTGAAGCTTTCTTT. Translating it yields CASSEWGQRLNTEAFF.

This rearrangement joins TRBV5-1 to TRBJ1-1; D remains ambiguous. CDR3 length: 14 residues. Trimming left V 4 bases short and J 1 base short, with 11 bases between. Germline lookup yields CDR1 SGHRS and CDR2 YFSETQ. The CDR3 coding sequence is TGCGCCAGCAGCCTAGTGCGGGGGAACACTGAAGCTTTCTTT. Protein: CASSLVRGNTEAFF.

The V gene is TRBV27, the J gene TRBJ2-2; 9 bases align to TRBD1. Trimming removed 3 bases from V and 7 bases from J; junction bases left unmatched: 6. Looked up from germline, CDR1 is MNHEY and CDR2 is SMNVEV (reference sequence). The CDR3 extends over 15 amino acids. The CDR3 here is CASSFLTGGGGELFF. Here the CDR3 DNA reads TGTGCCAGCAGTTTCCTGACAGGGGGGGGCGGGGAGCTGTTTTTT.

The chain employs TRBV28 and TRBJ2-5; D is perhaps TRBD2 (6 bases). Germline-derived CDR1 and CDR2 are MDHEN and SYDVKM. This CDR3 contains 15 residues. Trimming removed 6 bases at V and 3 bases at J, with 17 bases between. CDR3 in amino acids: CASRVPSGDKETQYF. The CDR3 DNA follows: TGTGCCAGCAGGGTGCCGTCGGGAGATAAAGAGACCCAGTACTTC.

The rearrangement links TRBV4-1 to TRBJ1-5, with D hard to call. This CDR3 is 16 amino acids long. Trimming left V 1 base short and J 0 bases short, with 10 bases between. The germline V gene has CDR1 MGHRA and CDR2 YSYEKL. CDR3 nucleotide sequence: TGCGCCAGCAGCCAAGTGGCGTGGGATAGCAATCAGCCCCAGCATTTT. It translates to CASSQVAWDSNQPQHF.

V gene TRBV7-9 combines with J gene TRBJ2-2; D is uncertain. Germline V gene sequence: CDR1 SEHNR, CDR2 FQNEAQ (reference sequence). V was clipped by 3 bases and J by 6 bases, with 11 bases between them. This CDR3 comprises 14 residues. CDR3 coding DNA: TGTGCCAGCAGCTTTGGTGGGGTATCCGGGGAGCTGTTTTTT. It specifies CASSFGGVSGELFF.

The chain is built from TRBV30 and TRBJ1-2; D is unclear. In germline, CDR1 is GTSNPN, CDR2 SVGIG (reference sequence). The CDR3 has 14 residues. Trimming shortened V by 4 bases and J by 6 bases, and 18 bases separated the two germline ends. The CDR3 reads CAWILKGRRDGYTF. CDR3 sequence (DNA): TGTGCCTGGATTTTGAAGGGCAGGAGGGATGGCTACACCTTC.

This chain uses TRBV6-4 with TRBJ2-6; maybe TRBD1 (6 bases). Germline CDR1 reads MRHNA; CDR2 reads SNTAGT. The CDR3 runs 17 residues. Trimming left V 5 bases short and J 0 bases short, with 14 bases between. This chain's CDR3 is CASSKRQDSSGANVLTF. The CDR3 nucleotides are TGTGCCAGCAGTAAGAGACAGGATAGCTCTGGGGCCAACGTCCTGACTTTC.

The V call is TRBV10-3, the J call TRBJ2-7; a weak D match, TRBD2 (7 bases). Trimming cost V 2 bases and J 5 bases, with 16 bases left between them. Looked up from germline, CDR1 is ENHRY and CDR2 is SYGVKD. The CDR3 runs 15 residues. The CDR3 DNA sequence: TGTGCCATCAGTGAGAATGGGGGGGCTTCCAACGAGCAGTACTTC. Its protein is CAISENGGASNEQYF.

V and J are TRBV28 and TRBJ1-1; possibly TRBD1 for D (5 bases). With 3 bases removed from V and 0 bases from J, the gap between germline ends came to 11 bases. Per the germline V gene, CDR1 is MDHEN and CDR2 is SYDVKM. The CDR3 runs 15 residues. CDR3 sequence reads: CASSFRQIMNTEAFF. In DNA, the CDR3 is TGTGCCAGCAGTTTCAGACAGATTATGAACACTGAAGCTTTCTTT.

The chain joins TRBV5-1 to TRBJ2-1, with 7 bases fitting TRBD2. J was trimmed by 6 bases and V by 0 bases; bases with no gene match: 9. Germline V gives CDR1 SGHRS, CDR2 YFSETQ. This CDR3 contains 16 residues. CDR3 residues: CASSLEWTSGSNEQFF. The CDR3 nucleotides read TGCGCCAGCAGCTTGGAGTGGACTAGTGGTAGCAATGAGCAGTTCTTC.

V and J are TRBV7-9 and TRBJ2-2; TRBD2 agrees at 7 bases. With 3 bases clipped from V and 3 bases from J, the junction kept 7 bases outside the gene matches. CDR3 length: 16 amino acids. Germline-derived CDR1 and CDR2 are SEHNR and FQNEAQ (reference sequence). The CDR3 is CASSFSSSGYTGELFF. CDR3 bases: TGTGCCAGCAGCTTTTCTTCTAGCGGCTACACCGGGGAGCTGTTTTTT.

The chain is built from TRBV7-2 and TRBJ2-7, with D hard to call. This CDR3 spans 14 amino acids. Germline loops: CDR1 SGHTA, CDR2 FQGNSA. The V end lost 6 bases, the J end lost 2 bases, and 14 bases lay between the germline ends. This CDR3 is CASRNPGTTYEQYF. The CDR3 DNA is TGTGCCAGCAGGAATCCGGGCACGACCTACGAGCAGTACTTC.

The CDR3 loop is CSVADSRSTDTQYF. The CDR3 DNA reads as TGCAGCGTTGCGGACTCCCGGAGCACAGATACGCAGTATTTT. The chain carries TRBV29-1 and TRBJ2-3; a possible D gene is TRBD2 (5 bases). This CDR3 comprises 14 residues. Between the trimmed V and J ends, which lost 4 bases and 0 bases, there was a span of 11 bases. Germline lookup yields CDR1 SQVTM and CDR2 ANQGSEA.

The chain couples TRBV28 to TRBJ1-3; D perhaps matches TRBD1 (5 bases). V shed 3 bases and J shed 4 bases, with 16 bases lying between them. The germline CDR1 and CDR2 sequences are MDHEN and SYDVKM. This CDR3 is built from 16 residues. The CDR3 region is CASSFFQMGGGNTIYF. The CDR3 DNA reads as TGTGCCAGCAGTTTCTTCCAGATGGGGGGAGGAAACACCATATATTTT.

The V call is TRBV18, the J call TRBJ1-5; TRBD1 matches at 8 bases. Germline lookup yields CDR1 KGHSH and CDR2 LQKENI. V dropped 3 bases and J dropped 1; count of bases not matched to a gene: 2. This CDR3 contains 15 residues. CDR3 region: CASSPQGASNQPQHF. The CDR3 nucleotides read TGTGCCAGCTCACCCCAGGGGGCCAGCAATCAGCCCCAGCATTTT.

The chain couples TRBV5-8 to TRBJ2-1, with 9 bases fitting TRBD2. Germline V gene sequence: CDR1 SGHTS, CDR2 YDEGEE. The J segment lost 7 bases and the V segment lost 1 base, leaving 9 bases of the junction unmatched. The CDR3 runs to 16 residues. CDR3 in amino acids: CASSLRAIAGANEQFF. For the CDR3, the DNA is TGTGCCAGCAGCTTGCGGGCCATAGCGGGAGCGAATGAGCAGTTCTTC.

J is TRBJ2-2 and V is TRBV30; 10 bases are a match to TRBD1. The germline V gene encodes CDR1 GTSNPN and CDR2 SVGIG (reference sequence). The CDR3 extends over 19 amino acids. With 3 bases clipped from V and 0 bases from J, the junction kept 13 bases outside the gene matches. The DNA for the CDR3 is TGTGCCTGGAGCCCACCGGACAGGGGGTGGGTATCGAACACCGGGGAGCTGTTTTTT. Amino acid sequence: CAWSPPDRGWVSNTGELFF.

The rearrangement links TRBV30 to TRBJ2-1; no firm D call. The germline CDR1 and CDR2 sequences are GTSNPN and SVGIG (reference sequence). Trimming cost V 3 bases and J 4 bases, with 25 bases left between them. The length of the CDR3 is 18 residues. Here the CDR3 reads CAWSDPRPTPSRYNEQFF. CDR3 sequence (DNA): TGTGCCTGGAGCGACCCCCGACCGACACCAAGCAGATACAATGAGCAGTTCTTC.

This sequence joins TRBV7-2 and TRBJ1-1, with TRBD1 matching over 8 bases. From germline, CDR1 is SGHTA and CDR2 FQGNSA. Trimming removed 1 base from V and 1 base from J; junction bases left unmatched: 8. This CDR3 spans 17 amino acids. CDR3 protein: CASSLVSTGAKNTEAFF. The CDR3 coding sequence is TGTGCCAGCAGCTTAGTTTCGACAGGGGCCAAGAACACTGAAGCTTTCTTT.

This clone was observed once. The rearrangement uses TRBV5-8 and TRBJ2-7; D ambiguous. Germline values: CDR1 SGHTS, CDR2 YDEGEE. This CDR3 is 11 amino acids long. Trimming took 5 bases from V and 5 from J, leaving 8 bases between them. DNA for the CDR3: TGTGCCAGCAGGGTTTGGAACGAGCAGTACTTC. Translated: CASRVWNEQYF.